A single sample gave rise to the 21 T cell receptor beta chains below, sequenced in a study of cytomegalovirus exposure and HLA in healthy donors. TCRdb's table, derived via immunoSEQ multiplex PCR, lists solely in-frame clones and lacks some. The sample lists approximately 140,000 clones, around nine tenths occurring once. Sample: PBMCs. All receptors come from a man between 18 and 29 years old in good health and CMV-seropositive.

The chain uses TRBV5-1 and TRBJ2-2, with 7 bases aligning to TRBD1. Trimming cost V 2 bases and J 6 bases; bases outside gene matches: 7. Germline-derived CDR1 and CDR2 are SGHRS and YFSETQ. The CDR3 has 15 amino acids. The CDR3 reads CASSFDRVGAGELFF. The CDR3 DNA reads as TGCGCCAGCAGCTTCGACAGGGTAGGGGCCGGGGAGCTGTTTTTT.

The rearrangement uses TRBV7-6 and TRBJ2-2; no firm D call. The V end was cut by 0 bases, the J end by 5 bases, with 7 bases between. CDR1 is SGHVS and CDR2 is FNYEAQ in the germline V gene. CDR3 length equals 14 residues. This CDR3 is CASSLAVSTGELFF. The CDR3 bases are TGTGCCAGCAGCTTAGCCGTCAGTACCGGGGAGCTGTTTTTT.

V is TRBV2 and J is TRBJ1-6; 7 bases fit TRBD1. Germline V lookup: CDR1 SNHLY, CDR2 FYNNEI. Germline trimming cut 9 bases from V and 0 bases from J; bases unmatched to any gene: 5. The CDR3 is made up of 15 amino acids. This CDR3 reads CARDAGGSYNSPLHF. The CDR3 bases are TGTGCCAGGGACGCAGGGGGCTCCTATAATTCACCCCTCCACTTT.

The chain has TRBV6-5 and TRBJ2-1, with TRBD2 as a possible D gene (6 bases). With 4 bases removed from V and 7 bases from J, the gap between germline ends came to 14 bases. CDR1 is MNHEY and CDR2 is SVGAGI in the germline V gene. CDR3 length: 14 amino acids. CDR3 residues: CASSSPSERNEQFF. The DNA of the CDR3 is TGTGCCAGCAGTTCACCTAGCGAACGTAATGAGCAGTTCTTC.

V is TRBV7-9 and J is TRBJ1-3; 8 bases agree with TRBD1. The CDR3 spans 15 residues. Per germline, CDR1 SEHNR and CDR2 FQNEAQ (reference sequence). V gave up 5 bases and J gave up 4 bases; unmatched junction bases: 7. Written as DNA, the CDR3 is TGTGCCAGCAGCGAAGGACAGGGAGCAGGAAACACCATATATTTT. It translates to CASSEGQGAGNTIYF.

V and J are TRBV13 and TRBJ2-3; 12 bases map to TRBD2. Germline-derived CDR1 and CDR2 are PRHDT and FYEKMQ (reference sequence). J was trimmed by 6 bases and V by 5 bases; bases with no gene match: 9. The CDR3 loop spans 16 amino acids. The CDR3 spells CASSAASGRATDTQYF. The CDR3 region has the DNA TGTGCCAGCAGCGCCGCTAGCGGGAGGGCAACCGATACGCAGTATTTT.

The DNA of the CDR3 is TGTGCCAGCAGTGAAATGCGGGCCACACTGTTTTTT. This translates into CASSEMRATLFF. This chain uses TRBV6-1 with TRBJ1-4; D not resolved. V lost 2 bases and J lost 13, with 11 bases in between. CDR1 MNHNS and CDR2 SASEGT come from the germline V gene. The CDR3 totals 12 residues.

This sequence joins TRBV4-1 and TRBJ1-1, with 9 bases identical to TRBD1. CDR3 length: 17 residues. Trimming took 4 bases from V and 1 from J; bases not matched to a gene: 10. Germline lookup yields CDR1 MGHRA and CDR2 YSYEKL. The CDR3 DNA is TGCGCCAGCAGCCCCACCCCTGACAGGGGGGGGAACACTGAAGCTTTCTTT. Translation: CASSPTPDRGGNTEAFF.

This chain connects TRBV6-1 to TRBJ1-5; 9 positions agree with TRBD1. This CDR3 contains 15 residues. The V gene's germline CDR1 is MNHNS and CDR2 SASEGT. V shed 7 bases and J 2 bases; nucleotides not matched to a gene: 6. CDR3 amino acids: CASIGDRVGNQPQHF. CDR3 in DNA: TGTGCCAGCATAGGGGACAGGGTGGGCAATCAGCCCCAGCATTTT.

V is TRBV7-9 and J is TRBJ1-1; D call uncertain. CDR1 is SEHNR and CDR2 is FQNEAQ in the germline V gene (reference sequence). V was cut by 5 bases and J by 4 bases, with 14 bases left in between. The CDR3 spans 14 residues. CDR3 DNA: TGTGCCAGCAGCCTCCTCGGGGAGGGCACTGAAGCTTTCTTT. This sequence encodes CASSLLGEGTEAFF.

In DNA form, the CDR3 reads TGTGCCAGCAGGCGGGGGGGCCTTGTGTACGAGCAGTACTTC. It is translated as CASRRGGLVYEQYF. V gene TRBV6-5 combines with J gene TRBJ2-7, with 9 bases aligning to TRBD2. The CDR3 runs 14 residues. The J segment lost 4 bases and the V segment lost 6 bases, leaving 7 bases of the junction unmatched. Germline lookup yields CDR1 MNHEY and CDR2 SVGAGI.

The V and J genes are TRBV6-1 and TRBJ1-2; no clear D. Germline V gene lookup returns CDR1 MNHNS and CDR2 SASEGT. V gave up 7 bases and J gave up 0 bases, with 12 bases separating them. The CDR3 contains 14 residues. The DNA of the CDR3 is TGTGCCAGCACTAACAGTGAACCTAACTATGGCTACACCTTC. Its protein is CASTNSEPNYGYTF.

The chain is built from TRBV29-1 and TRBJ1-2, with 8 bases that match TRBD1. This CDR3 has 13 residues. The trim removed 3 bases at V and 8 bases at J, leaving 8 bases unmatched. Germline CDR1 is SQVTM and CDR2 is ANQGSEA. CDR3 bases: TGCAGCGTTGACTTGCAGGGGGCGGGAGGCTACACCTTC. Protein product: CSVDLQGAGGYTF.

As DNA, the CDR3 is TGTGCCACCTCGGGACAGATCAATCAGCCCCAGCATTTT. Its translation: CATSGQINQPQHF. The chain combines TRBV6-1 with TRBJ1-5, with 7 positions matching TRBD1. V was pared by 10 bases and J by 3 bases, with 6 bases of the junction left unmatched. The CDR3 runs to 13 residues. Germline CDR1 MNHNS, CDR2 SASEGT.

CDR3 amino acids: CASSLDRVAEAFF. CDR3 nucleotide sequence: TGTGCCAGCAGCCTCGACAGGGTAGCTGAAGCTTTCTTT. This chain joins TRBV27 and TRBJ1-1, with 7 bases lining up with TRBD1. Germline CDR1 reads MNHEY; CDR2 reads SMNVEV (reference sequence). The CDR3 loop spans 13 amino acids. Trimming removed 6 bases from V and 6 bases from J; junction bases left unmatched: 7.

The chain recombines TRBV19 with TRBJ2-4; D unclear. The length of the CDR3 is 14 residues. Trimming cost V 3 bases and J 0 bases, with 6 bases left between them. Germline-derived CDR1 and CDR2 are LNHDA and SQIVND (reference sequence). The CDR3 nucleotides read TGTGCCAGTAGTATCGTACTAGCCAAAAACATTCAGTACTTC. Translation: CASSIVLAKNIQYF.

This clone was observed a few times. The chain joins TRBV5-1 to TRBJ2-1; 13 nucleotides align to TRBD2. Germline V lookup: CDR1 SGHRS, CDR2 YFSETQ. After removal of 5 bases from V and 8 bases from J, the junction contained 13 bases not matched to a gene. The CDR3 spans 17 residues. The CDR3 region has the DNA TGCGCCAGCAGTATGGTTCCGACTAGCGGGGGGATCCATGAGCAGTTCTTC. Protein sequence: CASSMVPTSGGIHEQFF.

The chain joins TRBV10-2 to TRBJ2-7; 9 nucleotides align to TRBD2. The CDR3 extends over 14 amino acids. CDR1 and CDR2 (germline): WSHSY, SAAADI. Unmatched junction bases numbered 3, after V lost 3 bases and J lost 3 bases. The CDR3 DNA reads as TGCGCCAGCAGTGATCGGACTAGCGTCTACGAGCAGTACTTC. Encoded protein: CASSDRTSVYEQYF.

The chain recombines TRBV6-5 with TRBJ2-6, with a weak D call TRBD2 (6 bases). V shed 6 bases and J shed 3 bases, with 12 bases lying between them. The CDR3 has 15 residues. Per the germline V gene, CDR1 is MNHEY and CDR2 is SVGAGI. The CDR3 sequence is CASSELAGGANVLTF. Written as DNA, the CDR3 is TGTGCCAGCAGCGAACTAGCTGGTGGGGCCAACGTCCTGACTTTC.

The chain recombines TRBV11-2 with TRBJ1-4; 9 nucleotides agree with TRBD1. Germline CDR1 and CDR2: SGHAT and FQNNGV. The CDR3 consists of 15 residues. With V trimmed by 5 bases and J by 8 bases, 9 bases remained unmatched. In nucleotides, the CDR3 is TGTGCCAGCAGCCCCTTCCGGACAGGGGAAGAAAAACTGTTTTTT. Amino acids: CASSPFRTGEEKLFF.

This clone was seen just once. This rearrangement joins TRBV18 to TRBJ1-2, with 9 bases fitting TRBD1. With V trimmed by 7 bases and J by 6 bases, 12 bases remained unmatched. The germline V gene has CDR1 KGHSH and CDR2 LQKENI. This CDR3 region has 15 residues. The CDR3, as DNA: TGTGCCAGCTACAAAAACGCCGGGACAGGGAATGGCTACACCTTC. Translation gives CASYKNAGTGNGYTF.